This T cell receptor (beta chain) emerged from a study of shared clonotypes between healthy human individuals. Study findings and constraints: Non-shared clonotypes had lower generation probabilities than those shared by all four donors.

With respect to this clone: Its antigen is still unknown. The identical CDR3 is also encoded by other nucleotide sequences in the sample.

Assay used: immunoSEQ multiplex PCR; TCRdb lists only in-frame clones, some missing. The sample lists 2 million to 2.5 million clones; 80% to 95% were seen once. Each of the donors was a healthy adult who was HIV-negative and had not had a recent acute infection or vaccination. The CDR3 is 15 amino acids. J lost 2 bases, V lost 6 bases, and 6 bases had no gene match. CDR1 is MNHNY and CDR2 is SVGAGI in the germline V gene (reference sequence). Material: naive CD4+ T cells from PBMCs. Subset: CD45RA+ positively selected. The chain couples TRBV6-6 to TRBJ2-1; TRBD2 matches 8 bases. The source of this sequence is a man younger than 35 in good health. Some clones in this sample may be carry-over from other donors' samples. The CDR3 sequence: CASSRTSGTYNEQFF. CDR3 nucleotides: TGTGCCAGCAGCCGCACTAGCGGTACCTACAATGAGCAGTTCTTC.